This is a list of T cell receptor beta chains from one sample in a study of beta chain features in type 1 diabetes. The repertoire was sequenced with immunoSEQ multiplex PCR; TCRdb's copy has only in-frame clones and lacks some. The sample lists 640,000 or so clones, about an eighth occurring once. What was sequenced was naive CD4+ T cells from blood. The receptors here all came from a man between 18 and 29 years old with type 1 diabetes. CDR3s include the opening cysteine and the closing phenylalanine or tryptophan. A D gene is named only where the DNA matches it firmly.

d_call	j_call	v_call	cdr3_aa
TRBD1	TRBJ1-1	TRBV7-2	CASARDQGASTEAFF
TRBD2	TRBJ2-5	TRBV5-1	CASSLGLAGGEAETQYF
.	TRBJ1-1	TRBV29-1	CSVEAVSRTHNTEAFF
.	TRBJ2-7	TRBV28	CASTTGSYEQYF
.	TRBJ1-1	TRBV6-5	CASSSFVGARTEAFF
.	TRBJ2-7	TRBV10-3	CAISGQSLEQYF
.	TRBJ2-2	TRBV5-4	CASSLLAETNTGELFF
TRBD1	TRBJ2-7	TRBV30	CAWEDGTGQGEQYF
.	TRBJ2-2	TRBV10-3	CAISPRESPNTGELFF
.	TRBJ2-3	TRBV6-5	CASSYRDFTDTQYF
.	TRBJ2-1	TRBV3-2	CASYNEQFF
TRBD2	TRBJ2-2	TRBV6-6	CASRREGGIGELFF
TRBD2	TRBJ2-1	TRBV9	CASSPRLAGGPDNEQFF
TRBD1	TRBJ2-7	TRBV5-4	CASSSGQGLYVQYF
.	TRBJ2-5	TRBV2	CASSPAVSLETQYF
TRBD2	TRBJ2-1	TRBV6-4	CASSDFGLAGDEQFF
.	TRBJ2-7	TRBV7-2	CASSSTGPAGVEQYF
.	TRBJ1-4	TRBV11-3	CASSPDAVEKLFF
.	TRBJ1-1	TRBV7-9	CASSFMEDTEAFF
.	TRBJ2-7	TRBV7-2	CASSYTGAYEQYF
.	TRBJ2-5	TRBV11-2	CASSPPTRSQETQYF
.	TRBJ2-7	TRBV20-1	CSAPAGGGEYF
.	TRBJ2-1	TRBV2	CASSVLRDPNEQFF
.	TRBJ1-4	TRBV7-9	CASSSEIEKLFF
.	TRBJ2-5	TRBV7-3	CASSFDRQETQYF
TRBD1	TRBJ1-3	TRBV9	CASSPRWDSGNTIYF
TRBD2	TRBJ2-3	TRBV6-1	CATRAGGLPDTQYF
TRBD1	TRBJ2-7	TRBV4-1	CASSQVGQGSYEQYF
TRBD1	TRBJ2-1	TRBV9	CASSATTGYNEQFF
TRBD1	TRBJ2-2	TRBV9	CASSLGQANTGELFF
TRBD2	TRBJ2-2	TRBV6-1	CASQGGTTGELFF
TRBD1	TRBJ1-5	TRBV2	CASANRGGNQPQHF
TRBD1	TRBJ2-4	TRBV9	CASSVDAQGPQYGNIQYF
TRBD1	TRBJ1-5	TRBV27	CASTGRTGDQPQHF
.	TRBJ2-7	TRBV7-9	CASSLRDIAYEQYF
TRBD1	TRBJ2-1	TRBV14	CASSQLGTGYNEQFF
TRBD2	TRBJ2-1	TRBV10-3	CAISGTSGSYNEQFF
.	TRBJ2-7	TRBV18	CASSPPSGEQYF
.	TRBJ2-1	TRBV27	CASSPVVQGEDNEQFF
TRBD1	TRBJ2-3	TRBV9	CASSAGVTGDPDTQYF
.	TRBJ1-4	TRBV10-3	CAISEMEQEKLFF
.	TRBJ2-7	TRBV11-2	CASSNTDDLYEQYF
.	TRBJ2-3	TRBV2	CASSEKGTRLMDTQYF
.	TRBJ1-2	TRBV4-2	CASSQAPGVNYGYTF
.	TRBJ2-1	TRBV13	CASSPGASNEQFF
TRBD1	TRBJ2-4	TRBV30	CAWSEQGGGNIQYF
.	TRBJ1-1	TRBV14	CASSQGQGTIHTEAFF
.	TRBJ2-3	TRBV30	CAWSERAPDTQYF
.	TRBJ1-2	TRBV6-5	CASSYSPTQDYGYTF
TRBD2	TRBJ2-7	TRBV30	CAYLLAGYYEQYF
.	TRBJ2-1	TRBV18	CASSPRRFSAEYNEQFF
.	TRBJ2-5	TRBV30	CAWRGQVRETQYF
.	TRBJ2-1	TRBV14	CASSLLDGYNEQFF
TRBD1	TRBJ1-1	TRBV18	CASSLRTGMNTEAFF
.	TRBJ2-2	TRBV7-3	CASSLTRGTGELFF
TRBD1	TRBJ1-5	TRBV30	CAWSLFGQGDQPQHF
.	TRBJ1-1	TRBV10-3	CAISGTTINLNTEAFF
TRBD1	TRBJ2-6	TRBV5-6	CASSLVAGTGISGANVLTF
.	TRBJ2-7	TRBV5-1	CASSLGQGRSYEQYF